This T cell receptor beta chain was profiled in a study of cytomegalovirus exposure and HLA in healthy donors (dated by TCRdb to about 2017). About the investigation overall: In an earlier analysis of under 750 of the donors, approximately 300 Gb of sequence data and about 110 million unique TCR beta sequences from 150 million to 200 million T cells were reported. Among some 410 genotyped donors of the cohort, an average of around 240,000 unique TCR beta nucleotide sequences was sequenced per donor, of which 15% to 20% were non-productive. The study profiled the T cell repertoires of more than 500 subjects by immunosequencing and related them to cytomegalovirus serostatus. In the later analysis, no new phenotypic data were used to find candidate immune exposures; instead, reliance was placed on TCR beta sequences and their occurrence across donors. A later analysis re-examined previously published TCR beta repertoires from several hundred donors and added high-resolution HLA genotyping to investigate patterns of TCR occurrence. Among the roughly 400 genotyped donors, more than 70% belonged to the genetic ancestry cluster associated with self-reported Caucasian donors. High-throughput TCR immunosequencing, statistical association of individual TCRs with disease status, and machine learning were combined to predict cytomegalovirus infection status. Both class I and class II loci were covered by HLA typing, at four-digit resolution. A separate validation cohort of 100 to 150 different subjects was used in addition to the approximately 640-subject first cohort. Donor age, sex, ethnicity and CMV serostatus were compiled alongside the repertoire data. An early release that covered around 590 HLA-typed donors contained 300 to 350 gigabases of sequencing data and 75 million to 100 million unique TCR sequences. Because of strong linkage in the cohort, five DR-DQ haplotypes were treated as single units for association and clustering. Every discovery cohort repertoire had been produced on one sequencing platform. The number of donors typed differed by locus, with 629-630 for A, B, C, DRB1 and DQB1, roughly 520 for DQA1, 600 to 610 for DPA1, and approximately 470 for DPB1. The study aimed to test whether signatures of past pathogen exposure could be identified by cataloging public T cell receptors. In an earlier analysis of over 550 of the donors, high-throughput TCR beta sequencing was used to judge whether each TCR beta V gene segment behaved as functional or pseudogenic. In a later genetic analysis, genome-wide SNP genotypes for about three fifths of the roughly 670 donors were used, and that subset was treated as a discovery cohort.

On the study overall, not on this receptor specifically: In a later genetic analysis, fewer N-insertions in productive TCRs were reported among donors in an Asian-associated ancestry cluster than the roughly 640-donor mean. Three of the identified cytomegalovirus-associated TCR beta chains were confirmed in vitro to be specific for cytomegalovirus antigens. In a later analysis, HLA-associated TCR beta chains were found to be more clonally expanded and to have lower generation probabilities than equally common non-associated chains. CMV serostatus was the only immune exposure information available for the cohort. An earlier analysis of approximately 600 of the donors showed that most TCR beta V segments appeared in productive rearrangements either about 87% or about 30% of the time, which broadly matched IMGT annotations. In a later analysis, most CMV-associated TCR beta chains were found to appear HLA-restricted, with HLA associations seemingly driven largely by CMV exposure. Some IMGT-functional V segments, including TRBV6-2 and TRBV6-3, could not be distinguished by the 87-base-pair reads and were therefore excluded. V-gene and J-gene trimming of TCR beta chains was associated with a missense DCLRE1C variant in a later genetic analysis, and the association was replicated in an independent cohort. In the study, 150 to 200 TCR beta chains were listed as associated with cytomegalovirus. A later analysis associated about 16,000 TCR beta sequences with specific HLA alleles at a false discovery rate of 0.05. In both the original and validation cohorts, the classifier was reported to diagnose cytomegalovirus status with high specificity and sensitivity. Linkage disequilibrium might explain the correlated functional status among segregating V segments, but an unknown experimental factor could not be excluded. Several of the top co-occurrence clusters appeared to be linked to parvovirus B19, influenza, CMV and Epstein-Barr virus, according to a later analysis. The authors suggested that the approach could potentially be generalized to other disease states and immunological phenotypes. About 15 rarely observed V segments, including chromosome 9 orphons, were excluded from the earlier analysis of several hundred of the donors because counts were too low. Across donors, most TCR sequences were observed very rarely, whereas some public TCRs were present in many individuals. Because HLA typing was missing for some donors at each locus, association tests included only the typed subset. The cohort was sequenced for TCR beta chains only, and without alpha or paired-chain data the features that could be detected were limited. Roughly uniform sequencing depth across donors was assumed in presence/absence analyses, although this assumption may not hold. A cluster of highly shared sequence variants was judged likely to be a technical artifact of the sequencing pipeline. When HLA alleles, especially DR and DQ, strongly co-occurred, TCR associations were difficult to assign to individual alleles. A further reported finding was that TCR beta sequences accurately predicted the HLA-A and HLA-B alleles for most subjects in the first cohort. In a later analysis, the rate of TCR association differed among HLA loci, with DRB1 alleles having the most associated TCRs and HLA-C alleles having the fewest.

The CDR1 and CDR2 encoded by the germline V gene (reference sequence) are SGHNT and YYREEE. Between the V and J ends, shortened by 0 bases and 1 base respectively, the junction contains 10 bases. The CDR3 measures 15 amino acids from cysteine to phenylalanine. The retained sequence is limited to the CDR3, 45 bases, with the frame set at the first base. The cohort comprised some 730 healthy bone marrow donors. Cohort members were all nominally healthy when sampled, although unrecorded immune exposures were likely present. The donor was CMV seronegative and was included in the group of a few hundred seronegative cohort members. A peripheral blood sample was provided by each donor, and peripheral blood mononuclear cells were used for TCR beta sequencing. Genomic DNA was extracted from the blood cell samples with the Qiagen DNeasy Blood Extraction Kit. The receptor library was made with the immunoSEQ multiplex PCR assay. For the multiplex PCR, a mixture combining 60 forward primers for TCR Vbeta segments and 13 reverse primers for TCR Jbeta segments was used. A multiplex PCR assay on genomic DNA amplified the CDR3 region of rearranged TCR beta genes. The Illumina HiSeq System was used to sequence the amplified TCR beta libraries as 87-base-pair reads. The original methods were these. Across the 600 to 700 repertoires, a later analysis counted 75 million to 90 million unique TCR beta chains, 9.5 million to 13 million of which were shared by at least two donors. Raw reads were error-corrected and collapsed into unique sequences with a nearest-neighbor algorithm that merged closely related sequences to remove PCR and sequencing errors. Alignment of CDR3 sequences to IMGT reference sequences was used to assign V, D and J gene segments. For a sequence to be retained, a match of at least six nucleotides to both a V gene segment and a J gene segment was required. Rearrangements were classified as productive when the CDR3 lacked stop codons and remained in frame with V and J, and all other rearrangements were classified as non-productive. Following IMGT convention, CDR3 was defined as the stretch from the second conserved V-encoded cysteine to the conserved J-encoded phenylalanine. In an earlier analysis of around 540 of the donors, sequences lacking an unambiguous match to a single V gene segment were excluded. An earlier analysis of a few hundred of the donors classified V segments as functional when productive rearrangements were above 56.7% and as segregating when the standard deviation between donors was above 5%. A statistical classification framework was built for diagnosing cytomegalovirus status from the catalog of TCR beta chain sequences. A later analysis assigned V and J genes by comparing TCR nucleotide sequences with IMGT/GENE-DB human TR gene sequences. Using the TCRdist pipeline, a later analysis assigned CDR3 sequences along with most-parsimonious VDJ recombination scenarios. A later analysis defined each TCR beta chain by its CDR3 amino acid sequence plus V-gene family, and excluded reads lacking a unique V-gene family. In a later analysis, a few hundred highly shared, low-generation-probability nucleotide sequences were removed to address suspected cross-contamination and a sequencing artifact. In a later analysis, a clonal expansion index was calculated for each public chain from normalized within-repertoire ranks of inferred template counts. In a later analysis, generation probabilities were computed using a VDJ recombination model fitted to out-of-frame rearrangements, and the results were checked against IGoR. In a later analysis, hypergeometric tests were used to score TCR-TCR, TCR-HLA and TCR-CMV co-occurrence, with a repertoire-size bias correction applied to TCR pairs. To estimate false discovery rates, a later analysis permuted the HLA or CMV assignments 20 times. In a later analysis, co-occurring TCRs were grouped using DBSCAN, with TCRdist sequence similarity added in when clustering inside HLA-allele-positive subsets. Repertoires with fewer than 30,000 or more than 120,000 public chains, plus five repertoires with anomalous nucleotide sharing, were excluded from co-occurrence clustering. The clones in this table, taken by TCRdb from immuneACCESS, are in-frame only. Not every clone is retained; where verified, under half of the shortfall comes from an unresolved V gene, and the cause of the rest is unknown. The DNA was the basis for D and trimming; V, J and clone size are from that table. The sample data list over 110,000 clones, and around four fifths of these were observed just once. The ten largest clones represent roughly 2.9% of the sample.

Regarding this clone: No antigen is known for it. Qualities for individual bases were not recorded, and no much larger clone is one base off.

The TCR sequence derives from a female donor in good health and CMV-seronegative. What was sequenced was PBMCs. The rearranged segments are TRBV5-4 and TRBJ1-1, with a tentative D gene TRBD1 over 6 matching bases. The base sequence is TGTGCCAGCAGCTTGGGACAGGCGGGGAACACTGAAGCTTTCTTT. It translates to CASSLGQAGNTEAFF.